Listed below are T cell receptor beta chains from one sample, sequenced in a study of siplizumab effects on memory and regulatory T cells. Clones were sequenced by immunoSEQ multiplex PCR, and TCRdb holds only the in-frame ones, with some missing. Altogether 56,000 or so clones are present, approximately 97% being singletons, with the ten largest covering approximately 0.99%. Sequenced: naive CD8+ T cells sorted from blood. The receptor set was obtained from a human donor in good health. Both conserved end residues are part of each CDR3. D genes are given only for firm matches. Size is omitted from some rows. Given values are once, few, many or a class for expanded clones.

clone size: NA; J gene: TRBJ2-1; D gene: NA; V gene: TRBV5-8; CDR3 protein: CASSLLNEQFF; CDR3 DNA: TGTGCCAGCAGCTTACTCAATGAGCAGTTCTTC
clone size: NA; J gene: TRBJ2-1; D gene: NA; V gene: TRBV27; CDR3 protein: CASSLLPGSSYNEQFF; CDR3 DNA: TGTGCCAGCAGTTTATTACCGGGGAGCTCCTACAATGAGCAGTTCTTC
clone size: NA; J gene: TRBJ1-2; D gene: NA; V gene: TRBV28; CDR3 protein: CASSLYTRDYGYTF; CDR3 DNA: TGTGCCAGCAGTTTATATACCAGAGACTATGGCTACACCTTC
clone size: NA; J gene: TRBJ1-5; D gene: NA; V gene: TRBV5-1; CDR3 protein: CASSADNQPQHF; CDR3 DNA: TGCGCCAGCAGCGCCGACAATCAGCCCCAGCATTTT
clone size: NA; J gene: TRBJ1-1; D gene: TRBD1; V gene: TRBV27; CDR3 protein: CASRLNTGAANTEAFF; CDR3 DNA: TGTGCCAGCAGATTAAACACAGGGGCCGCGAACACTGAAGCTTTCTTT
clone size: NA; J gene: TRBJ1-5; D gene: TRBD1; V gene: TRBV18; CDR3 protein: CASSPVDRVGQPQHF; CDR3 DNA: TGTGCCAGCTCACCGGTCGACAGGGTAGGCCAGCCCCAGCATTTT
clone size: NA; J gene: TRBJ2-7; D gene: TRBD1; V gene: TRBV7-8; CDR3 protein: CASSDRATGPIRHYEQYF; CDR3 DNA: TGTGCCAGCAGTGACCGTGCGACAGGGCCAATACGTCACTACGAGCAGTACTTC
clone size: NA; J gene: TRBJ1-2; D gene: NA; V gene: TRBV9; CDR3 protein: CASSVASGRGRFYGYTF; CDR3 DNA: TGTGCCAGCAGCGTAGCCTCGGGGAGGGGTCGGTTCTATGGCTACACCTTC
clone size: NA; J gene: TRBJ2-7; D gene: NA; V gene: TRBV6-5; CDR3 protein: CASSYGGTPYEQYF; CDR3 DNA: TGTGCCAGCAGTTACGGGGGAACCCCCTACGAGCAGTACTTC
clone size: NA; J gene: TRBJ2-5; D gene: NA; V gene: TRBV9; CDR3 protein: CASSVRVTTQETQYF; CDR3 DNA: TGTGCCAGCAGCGTCAGGGTCACCACACAAGAGACCCAGTACTTC
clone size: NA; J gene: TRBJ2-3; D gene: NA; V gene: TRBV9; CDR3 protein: CASSVGQSTDTQYF; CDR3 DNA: TGTGCCAGCAGCGTAGGACAGAGCACAGATACGCAGTATTTT
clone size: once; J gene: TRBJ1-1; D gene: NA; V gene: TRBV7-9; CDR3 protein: CASSPHQGMNTEAFF; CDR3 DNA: TGTGCCAGCAGCCCCCATCAGGGGATGAACACTGAAGCTTTCTTT
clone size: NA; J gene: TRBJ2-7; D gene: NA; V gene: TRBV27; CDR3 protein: CASSSRPAGSYEQYF; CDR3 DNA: TGTGCCAGCAGCTCCCGACCCGCGGGTTCCTACGAGCAGTACTTC
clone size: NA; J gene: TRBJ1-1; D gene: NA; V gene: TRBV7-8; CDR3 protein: CASSLVHTEAFF; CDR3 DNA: TGTGCCAGCAGCTTAGTTCACACTGAAGCTTTCTTT
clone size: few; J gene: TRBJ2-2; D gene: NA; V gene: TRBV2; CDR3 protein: CASTERGELFF; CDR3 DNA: TGTGCCAGCACGGAACGAGGGGAGCTGTTTTTT
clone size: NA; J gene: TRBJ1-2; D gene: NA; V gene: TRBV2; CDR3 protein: CASRPRGTAGYTF; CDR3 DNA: TGTGCCAGCAGGCCTCGGGGGACTGCTGGCTACACCTTC
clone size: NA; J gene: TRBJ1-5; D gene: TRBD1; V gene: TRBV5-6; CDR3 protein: CASSPGQGSQPQHF; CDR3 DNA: TGTGCCAGCAGCCCTGGACAGGGGAGTCAGCCCCAGCATTTT
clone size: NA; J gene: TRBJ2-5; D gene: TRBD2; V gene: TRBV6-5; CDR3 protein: CASSLSGRAVETQYF; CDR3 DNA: TGTGCCAGCAGTCTCAGCGGGAGGGCCGTAGAGACCCAGTACTTC
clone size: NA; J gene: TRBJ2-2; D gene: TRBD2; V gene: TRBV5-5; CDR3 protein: CASSFDPGGGELFF; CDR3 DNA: TGTGCCAGCAGTTTCGACCCGGGAGGTGGGGAGCTGTTTTTT
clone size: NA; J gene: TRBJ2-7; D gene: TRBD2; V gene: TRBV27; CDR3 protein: CASSWTSGSYEQYF; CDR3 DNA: TGTGCCAGCAGTTGGACTAGCGGCTCCTACGAGCAGTACTTC
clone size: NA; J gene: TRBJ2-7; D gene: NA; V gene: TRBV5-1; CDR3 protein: CASSPVTGGTYEQYF; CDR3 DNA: TGCGCCAGCAGCCCCGTGACAGGAGGGACCTACGAGCAGTACTTC
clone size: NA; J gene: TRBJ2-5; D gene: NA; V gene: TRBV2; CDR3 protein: CASRAGQEETQYF; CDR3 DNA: TGTGCCAGCAGGGCGGGACAAGAAGAGACCCAGTACTTC
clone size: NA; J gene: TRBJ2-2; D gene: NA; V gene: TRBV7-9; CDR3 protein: CASSLGAYPGSNTGELFF; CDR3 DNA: TGTGCCAGCAGCTTGGGGGCTTACCCGGGGTCGAACACCGGGGAGCTGTTTTTT
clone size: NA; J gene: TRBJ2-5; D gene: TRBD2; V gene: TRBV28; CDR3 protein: CASSSRGALAGYQETQYF; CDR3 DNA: TGTGCCAGCAGTTCCCGGGGGGCACTAGCGGGGTACCAAGAGACCCAGTACTTC
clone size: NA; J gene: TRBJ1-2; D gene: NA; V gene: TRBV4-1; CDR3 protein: CASSHRGQGGYGYTF; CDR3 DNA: TGCGCCAGCAGCCACCGGGGGCAGGGAGGCTATGGCTACACCTTC
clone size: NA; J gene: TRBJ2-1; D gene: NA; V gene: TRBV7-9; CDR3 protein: CASSLVLLNEQFF; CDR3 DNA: TGTGCCAGCAGCTTAGTCCTCCTCAATGAGCAGTTCTTC
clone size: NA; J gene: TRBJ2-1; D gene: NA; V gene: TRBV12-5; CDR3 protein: CASGQYQNEQFF; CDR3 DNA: TGTGCTAGTGGTCAATATCAGAATGAGCAGTTCTTC
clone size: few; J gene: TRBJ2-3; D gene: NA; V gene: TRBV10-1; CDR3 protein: CASSETFADTQYF; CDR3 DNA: TGCGCCAGCAGTGAAACGTTTGCCGATACGCAGTATTTT
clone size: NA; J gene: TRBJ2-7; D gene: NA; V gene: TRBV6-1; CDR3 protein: CASSDRRTYEQYF; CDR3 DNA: TGTGCCAGCAGCGACAGGCGCACCTACGAGCAGTACTTC
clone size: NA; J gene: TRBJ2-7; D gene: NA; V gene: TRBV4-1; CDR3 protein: CASSQGDSYEQYF; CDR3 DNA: TGCGCCAGCAGCCAAGGAGACAGCTACGAGCAGTACTTC
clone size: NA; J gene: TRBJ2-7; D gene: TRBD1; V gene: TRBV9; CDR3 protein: CASSVGQGIVYEQYF; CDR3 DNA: TGTGCCAGCAGCGTAGGACAGGGCATCGTGTACGAGCAGTACTTC
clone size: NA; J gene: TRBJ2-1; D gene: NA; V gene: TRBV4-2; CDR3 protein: CASSQLTNEQFF; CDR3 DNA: TGTGCCAGCAGCCAACTGACCAATGAGCAGTTCTTC
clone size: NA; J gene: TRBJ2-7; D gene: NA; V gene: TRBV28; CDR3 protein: CASSSWTEESAYEQYF; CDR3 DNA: TGTGCCAGCAGTAGTTGGACGGAGGAATCGGCCTACGAGCAGTACTTC
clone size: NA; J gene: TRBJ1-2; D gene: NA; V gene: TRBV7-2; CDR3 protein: CASSSGGGYTF; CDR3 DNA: TGTGCCAGCAGCTCGGGAGGTGGCTACACCTTC
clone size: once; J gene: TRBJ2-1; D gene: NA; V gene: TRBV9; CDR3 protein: CASSVGGRGTYNEQFF; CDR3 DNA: TGTGCCAGCAGCGTAGGAGGCAGGGGGACTTACAATGAGCAGTTCTTC
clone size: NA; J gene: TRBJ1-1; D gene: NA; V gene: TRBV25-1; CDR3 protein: CASSDLGRTEAFF; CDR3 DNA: TGTGCCAGCAGTGACTTAGGCCGCACTGAAGCTTTCTTT
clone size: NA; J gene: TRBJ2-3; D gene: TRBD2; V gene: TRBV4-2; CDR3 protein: CASSQDGTSGRDTQYF; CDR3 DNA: TGTGCCAGCAGCCAAGATGGCACTAGCGGGAGAGATACGCAGTATTTT
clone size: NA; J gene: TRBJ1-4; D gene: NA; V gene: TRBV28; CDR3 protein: CASSSTDRLPDEKLFF; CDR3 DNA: TGTGCCAGCAGTTCGACCGACAGGCTACCTGATGAAAAACTGTTTTTT
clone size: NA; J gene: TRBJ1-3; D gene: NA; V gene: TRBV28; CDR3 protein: CASSLGALGTIYF; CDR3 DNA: TGTGCCAGCAGTTTAGGGGCCCTCGGCACCATATATTTT
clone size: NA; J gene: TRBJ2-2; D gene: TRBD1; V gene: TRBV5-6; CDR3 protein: CASSAGTGSGELFF; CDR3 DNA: TGTGCCAGCAGCGCCGGGACAGGGTCGGGGGAGCTGTTTTTT
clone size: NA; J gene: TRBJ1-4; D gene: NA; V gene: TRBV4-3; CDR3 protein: CASSQDLAGATNEKLFF; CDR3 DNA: TGCGCCAGCAGCCAAGATCTAGCGGGGGCAACTAATGAAAAACTGTTTTTT